Listed below are T cell receptor beta chains from one sample, sequenced in a study of cytomegalovirus exposure and HLA in healthy donors. Profiled with immunoSEQ multiplex PCR; TCRdb holds only in-frame clones, not every one. The repertoire holds more than 150,000 clones, roughly 85% seen once, with roughly 8.8% in the top ten. Sequenced input: PBMCs. These receptors came from a man in his late teens or twenties in good health and CMV-seropositive. CDR3s include the opening cysteine and the closing phenylalanine or tryptophan. Fields, in order: V gene, CDR3 protein.

TRBV7-3,CASARSSSYNEQFF
TRBV15,CATSGGTGVNQPQHF
TRBV5-4,CASSISGGGTDTQYF
TRBV11-2,CASSLGDYGASEQFF
TRBV6-1,CASSDWGQGDQPQHF
TRBV27,CASSKDREFAKNIQYF
TRBV7-9,CASSPRLQETQYF
TRBV5-1,CASSFMTGNTEAFF
TRBV30,CAWSILTGQNEQFF
TRBV7-2,CASSSVRGGSTDTQYF
TRBV5-5,CASSPMLVQETQYF